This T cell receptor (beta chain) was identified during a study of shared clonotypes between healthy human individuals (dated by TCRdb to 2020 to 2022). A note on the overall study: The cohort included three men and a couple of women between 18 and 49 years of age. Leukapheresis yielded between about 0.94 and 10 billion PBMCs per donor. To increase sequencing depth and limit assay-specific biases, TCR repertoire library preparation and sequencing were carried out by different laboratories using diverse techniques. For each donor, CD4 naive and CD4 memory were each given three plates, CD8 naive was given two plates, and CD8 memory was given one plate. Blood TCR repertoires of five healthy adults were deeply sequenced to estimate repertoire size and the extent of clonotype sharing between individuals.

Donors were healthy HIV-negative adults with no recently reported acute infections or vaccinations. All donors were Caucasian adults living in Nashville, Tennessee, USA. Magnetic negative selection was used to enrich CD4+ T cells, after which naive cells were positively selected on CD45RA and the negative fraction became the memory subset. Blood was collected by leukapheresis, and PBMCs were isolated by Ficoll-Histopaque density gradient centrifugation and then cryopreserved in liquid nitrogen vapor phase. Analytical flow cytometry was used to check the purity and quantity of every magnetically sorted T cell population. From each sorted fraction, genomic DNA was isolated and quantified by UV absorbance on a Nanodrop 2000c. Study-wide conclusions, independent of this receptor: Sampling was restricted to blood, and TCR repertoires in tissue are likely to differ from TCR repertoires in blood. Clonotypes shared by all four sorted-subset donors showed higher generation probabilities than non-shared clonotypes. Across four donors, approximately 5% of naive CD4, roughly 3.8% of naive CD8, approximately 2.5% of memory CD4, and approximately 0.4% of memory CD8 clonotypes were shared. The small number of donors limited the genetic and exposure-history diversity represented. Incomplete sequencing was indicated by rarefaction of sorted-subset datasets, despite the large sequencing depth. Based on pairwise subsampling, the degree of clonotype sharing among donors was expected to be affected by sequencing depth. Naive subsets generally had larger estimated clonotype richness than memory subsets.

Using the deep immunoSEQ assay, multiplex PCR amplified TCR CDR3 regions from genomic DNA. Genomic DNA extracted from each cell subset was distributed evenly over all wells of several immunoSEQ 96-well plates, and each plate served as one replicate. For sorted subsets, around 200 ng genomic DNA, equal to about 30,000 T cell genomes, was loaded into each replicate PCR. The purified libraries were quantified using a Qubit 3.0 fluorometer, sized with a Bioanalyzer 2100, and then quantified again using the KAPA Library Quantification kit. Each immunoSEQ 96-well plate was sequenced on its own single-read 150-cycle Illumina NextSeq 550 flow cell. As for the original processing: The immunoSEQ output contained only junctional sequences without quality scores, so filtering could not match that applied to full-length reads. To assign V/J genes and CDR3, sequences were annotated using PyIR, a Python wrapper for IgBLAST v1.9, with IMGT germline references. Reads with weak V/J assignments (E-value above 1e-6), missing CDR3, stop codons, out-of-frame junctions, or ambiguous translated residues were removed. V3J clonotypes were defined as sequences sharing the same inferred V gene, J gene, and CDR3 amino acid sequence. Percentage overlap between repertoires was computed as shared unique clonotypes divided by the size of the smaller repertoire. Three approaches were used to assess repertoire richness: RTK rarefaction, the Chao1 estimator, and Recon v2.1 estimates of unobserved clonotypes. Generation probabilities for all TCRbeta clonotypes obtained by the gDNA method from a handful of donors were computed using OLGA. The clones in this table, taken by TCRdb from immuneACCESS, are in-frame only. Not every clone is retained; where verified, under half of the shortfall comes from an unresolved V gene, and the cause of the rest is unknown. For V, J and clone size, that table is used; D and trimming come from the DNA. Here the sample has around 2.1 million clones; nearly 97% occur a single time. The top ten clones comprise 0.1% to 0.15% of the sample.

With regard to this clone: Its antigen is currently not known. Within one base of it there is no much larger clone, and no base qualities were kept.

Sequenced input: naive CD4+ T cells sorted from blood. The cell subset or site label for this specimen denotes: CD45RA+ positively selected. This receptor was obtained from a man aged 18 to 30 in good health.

The CDR3 loop reads CASSLLGNSYEQYF. The DNA sequence is given as TGTGCCAGCAGCTTGCTAGGGAACTCCTACGAGCAGTACTTC. Recombination linked TRBV5-4 to TRBJ2-7; the D gene cannot be named for sure. From the cysteine through the phenylalanine, the CDR3 covers 14 amino acids. The DNA shown is the 42-base CDR3, in frame from base 1. Between the V and J ends, shortened by 1 base and 0 bases respectively, the junction contains 8 bases. CDR1 and CDR2 are drawn from the germline V gene (reference sequence): SGHNT, YYREEE.